The following is a T cell receptor (beta chain) sequence with its context. Its antigen is as yet unknown. The data are from a study of T-cell memory formation after mild COVID-19. Trimming at V came to 5 bases and at J to 0 bases, leaving 6 bases not matched to a gene. Germline V CDR1 and CDR2: SEHNR, FQNEAQ (reference sequence). The CDR3 length is 15 residues. TCRdb re-called the 5' RACE reads through MiXCR, storing one row per CDR3 protein. The table shows about 560,000 distinct CDR3 sequences, with about a fifth occurring only once. Findings and caveats of the study: Clones that contracted from day 15 to 85 were balanced CD4/CD8, while later expanders leaned CD4+.

Input material: PBMCs or a T cell subset sorted from them (not recorded which). The rearrangement joins TRBV7-9 to TRBJ2-7, with 8 bases matching TRBD1. This TCR derives from an adult woman who had mild COVID-19 (a few samples of this study predate the infection). Cell type and time point are not known. CDR3 residues: CASSTGQVISYEQYF. CDR3 sequence (DNA): TGTGCCAGCAGCACGGGACAGGTAATCTCCTACGAGCAGTACTTC.